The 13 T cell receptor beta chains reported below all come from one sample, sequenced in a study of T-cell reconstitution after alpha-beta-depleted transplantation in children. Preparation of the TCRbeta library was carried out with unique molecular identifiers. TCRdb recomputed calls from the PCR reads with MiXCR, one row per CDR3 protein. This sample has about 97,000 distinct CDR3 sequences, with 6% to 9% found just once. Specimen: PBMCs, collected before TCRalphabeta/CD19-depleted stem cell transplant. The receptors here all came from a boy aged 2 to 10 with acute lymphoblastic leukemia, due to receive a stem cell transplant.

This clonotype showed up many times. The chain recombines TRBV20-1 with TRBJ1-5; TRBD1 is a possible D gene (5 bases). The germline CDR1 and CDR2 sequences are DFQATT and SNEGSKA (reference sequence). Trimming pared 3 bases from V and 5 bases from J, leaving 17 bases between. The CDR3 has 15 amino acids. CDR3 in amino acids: CSARRGAGYDQPQHF. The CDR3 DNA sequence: TGCAGTGCTAGGAGAGGGGCCGGTTACGATCAGCCCCAGCATTTT.

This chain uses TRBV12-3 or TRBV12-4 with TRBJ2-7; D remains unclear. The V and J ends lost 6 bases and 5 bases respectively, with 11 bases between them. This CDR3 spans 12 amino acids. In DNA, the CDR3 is TGTGCCAGCAGCCCTGTCAAGAACGAGCAGTACTTC. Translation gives CASSPVKNEQYF.

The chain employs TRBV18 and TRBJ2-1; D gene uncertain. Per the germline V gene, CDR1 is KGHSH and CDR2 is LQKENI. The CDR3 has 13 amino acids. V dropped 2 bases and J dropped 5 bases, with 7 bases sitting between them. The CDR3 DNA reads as TGTGCCAGCTCACCAACCGGAGACAATGAGCAGTTCTTC. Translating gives CASSPTGDNEQFF.

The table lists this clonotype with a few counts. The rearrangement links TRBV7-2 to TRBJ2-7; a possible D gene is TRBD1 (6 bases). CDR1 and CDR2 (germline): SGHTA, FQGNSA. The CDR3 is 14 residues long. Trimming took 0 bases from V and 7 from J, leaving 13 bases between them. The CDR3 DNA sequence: TGTGCCAGCAGCTTAGCAGTTGGGGGCTCTGAGCAGTACTTC. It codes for CASSLAVGGSEQYF. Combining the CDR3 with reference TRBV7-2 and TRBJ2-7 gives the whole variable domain GAGVSQSPSNKVTEKGKDVELRCDPISGHTALYWYRQSLGQGLEFLIYFQGNSAPDKSGLPSDRFSAERTGGSVSTLTIQRTQQEDSAVYLCASSLAVGGSEQYFGPGTRLTVT.

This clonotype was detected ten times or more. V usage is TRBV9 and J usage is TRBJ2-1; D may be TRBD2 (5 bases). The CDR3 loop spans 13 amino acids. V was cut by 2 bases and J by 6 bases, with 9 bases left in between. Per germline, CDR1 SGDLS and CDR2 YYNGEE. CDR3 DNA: TGTGCCAGCAGCGTTCTGGGGAGCAATGAGCAGTTCTTC. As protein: CASSVLGSNEQFF.

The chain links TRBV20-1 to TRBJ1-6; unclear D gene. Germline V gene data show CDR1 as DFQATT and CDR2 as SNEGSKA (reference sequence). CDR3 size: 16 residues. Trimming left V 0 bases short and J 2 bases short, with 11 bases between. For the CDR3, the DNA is TGCAGTGCTAGAGATCCAGCCGGGGCCTATAATTCACCCCTCCACTTT. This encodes CSARDPAGAYNSPLHF.

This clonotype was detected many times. The CDR3 DNA follows: TGCAGTGCTTCCCCCGGGTACACTGAAGCTTTCTTT. Translation: CSASPGYTEAFF. The V gene is TRBV20-1, the J gene TRBJ1-1; D gene unclear. From germline, CDR1 is DFQATT and CDR2 SNEGSKA (reference sequence). The CDR3 totals 12 residues. The V and J ends lost 5 bases and 3 bases respectively, with 10 bases between them.

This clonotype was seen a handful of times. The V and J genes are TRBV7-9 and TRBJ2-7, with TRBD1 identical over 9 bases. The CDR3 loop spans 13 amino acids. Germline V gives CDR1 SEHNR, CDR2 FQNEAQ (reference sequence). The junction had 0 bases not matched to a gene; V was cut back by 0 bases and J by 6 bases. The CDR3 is CASSLAGQGEQYF. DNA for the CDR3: TGTGCCAGCAGCTTAGCGGGACAGGGCGAGCAGTACTTC.

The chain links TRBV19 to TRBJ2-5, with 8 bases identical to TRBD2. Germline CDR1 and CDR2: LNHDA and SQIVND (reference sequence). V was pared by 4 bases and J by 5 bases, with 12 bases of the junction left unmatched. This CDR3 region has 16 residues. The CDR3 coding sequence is TGTGCCAGTAGTACCTGCTGGGCGGGGGGCACGGAGACCCAGTACTTC. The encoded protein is CASSTCWAGGTETQYF.

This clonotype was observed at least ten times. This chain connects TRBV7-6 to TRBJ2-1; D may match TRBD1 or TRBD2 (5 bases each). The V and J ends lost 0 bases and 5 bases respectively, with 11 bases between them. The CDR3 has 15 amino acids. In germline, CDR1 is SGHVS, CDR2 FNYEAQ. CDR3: CASSLAGTINNEQFF. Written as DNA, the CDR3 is TGTGCCAGCAGCTTAGCTGGGACCATTAACAATGAGCAGTTCTTC.

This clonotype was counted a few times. This CDR3 is CASSESITGWGSGANVLTF. As DNA, the CDR3 is TGCGCCAGCAGTGAGTCGATCACAGGGTGGGGGTCTGGGGCCAACGTCCTGACTTTC. The rearrangement joins TRBV10-2 to TRBJ2-6, with D possibly TRBD1 on 6 matching bases. In germline, CDR1 is WSHSY, CDR2 SAAADI. There are 19 residues in the CDR3. Between the trimmed V and J ends, which lost 0 bases and 1 base, there was a span of 16 bases.

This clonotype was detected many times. Written as DNA, the CDR3 is TGTGCCACCAGCAGAGATCACGCCGGTACTGAAGCTTTCTTT. Translation: CATSRDHAGTEAFF. V is TRBV15 and J is TRBJ1-1; D is undetermined. Germline V gives CDR1 LNHNV, CDR2 YYDKDF (reference sequence). The V end was cut by 0 bases, the J end by 5 bases, with 10 bases between. CDR3 size: 14 residues.

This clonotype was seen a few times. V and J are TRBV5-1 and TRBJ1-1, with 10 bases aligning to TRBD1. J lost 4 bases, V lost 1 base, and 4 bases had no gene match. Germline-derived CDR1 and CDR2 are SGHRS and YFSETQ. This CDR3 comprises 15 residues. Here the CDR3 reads CASSLRTGGGTEAFF. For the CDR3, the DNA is TGCGCCAGCAGCTTGCGGACAGGGGGGGGCACTGAAGCTTTCTTT.